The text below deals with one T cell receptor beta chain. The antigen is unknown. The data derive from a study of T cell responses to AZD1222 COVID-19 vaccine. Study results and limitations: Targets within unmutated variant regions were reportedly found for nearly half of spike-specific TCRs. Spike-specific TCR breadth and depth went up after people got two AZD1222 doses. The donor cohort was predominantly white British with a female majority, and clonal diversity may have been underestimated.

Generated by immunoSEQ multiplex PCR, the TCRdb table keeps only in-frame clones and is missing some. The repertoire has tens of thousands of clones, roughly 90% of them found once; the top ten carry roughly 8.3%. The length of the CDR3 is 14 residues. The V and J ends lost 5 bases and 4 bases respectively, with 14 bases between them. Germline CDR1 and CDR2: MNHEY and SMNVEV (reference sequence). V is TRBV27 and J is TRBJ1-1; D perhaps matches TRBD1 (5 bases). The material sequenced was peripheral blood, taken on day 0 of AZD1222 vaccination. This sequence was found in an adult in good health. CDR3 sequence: CASSAYRRTTEAFF. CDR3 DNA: TGTGCCAGCAGTGCCTACAGGCGAACCACTGAAGCTTTCTTT.